This TCR beta chain emerged from a study of blood T cell repertoires in COVID-19. Across the study: Samples taken during acute and convalescent COVID-19 were collected in the United States, Italy and Spain. T cells, B-cell-depleted T cells, or PBMCs provided the cDNA or gDNA that served as material.

CDR1 SGHVS and CDR2 FQNEAQ come from the germline V gene. This CDR3 spans 12 amino acids. V was clipped by 5 bases and J by 7 bases, with 8 bases between them. In the original processing: Using reference gene primer amplification, nucleated cell counts were estimated. The method was immunoSEQ multiplex PCR; TCRdb's version includes in-frame clones alone and lacks a portion of them. The V and J calls and the clone size are those of that table, but D and trimming were determined from the DNA. The data contain 170,000 or so clones, 85% to 90% of them singletons. V gene TRBV7-8 combines with J gene TRBJ1-4; D not certain. This receptor was taken from a man in his forties with active or convalescent COVID-19. The sample consisted of peripheral blood. CDR3 coding DNA: TGTGCCAGCAGCCCAATGTCTGAAAAACTGTTTTTT. It yields the protein CASSPMSEKLFF.